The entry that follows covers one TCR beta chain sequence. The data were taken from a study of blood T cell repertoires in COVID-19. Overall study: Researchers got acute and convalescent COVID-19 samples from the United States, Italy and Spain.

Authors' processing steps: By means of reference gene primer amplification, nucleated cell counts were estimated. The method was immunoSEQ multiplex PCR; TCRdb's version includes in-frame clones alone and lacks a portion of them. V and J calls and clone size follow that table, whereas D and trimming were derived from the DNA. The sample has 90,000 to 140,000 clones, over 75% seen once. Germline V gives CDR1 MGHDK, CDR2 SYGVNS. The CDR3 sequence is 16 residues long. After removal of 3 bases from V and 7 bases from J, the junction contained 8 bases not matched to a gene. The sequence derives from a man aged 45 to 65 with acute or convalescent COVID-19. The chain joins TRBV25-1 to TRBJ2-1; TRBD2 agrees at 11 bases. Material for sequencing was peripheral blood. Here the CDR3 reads CASSDLRLAGRNEQFF. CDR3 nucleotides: TGTGCCAGCAGTGATTTGCGACTAGCGGGGAGGAATGAGCAGTTCTTC.